These T cell receptor beta chains were read from a single sample in a study of beta chain features in type 1 diabetes. Clones were read by immunoSEQ multiplex PCR, and TCRdb kept only the in-frame ones, dropping some. This table has 500,000 to 850,000 clones, roughly 13% appearing once. Sequenced sample: naive CD4+ T cells from blood. These receptors were taken from a man aged 18 to 35 with type 1 diabetes. Both conserved end residues are part of each CDR3. A D gene is named only where the DNA matches it firmly. Only part of the rows carry a size: once, few, many, or a class if the clone is expanded.

v_gene	j_gene	abundance	d_gene	CDR3nt	CDR3aa
TRBV5-1	TRBJ2-1	few	TRBD1	TGCGCCAGCACCCCCAGGGACAGGGGATCCAATGAGCAGTTCTTC	CASTPRDRGSNEQFF
TRBV6-5	TRBJ2-3	few	-	TGTGCCAGCAGACGGAACGGGGGTGTAGCAGATACGCAGTATTTT	CASRRNGGVADTQYF
TRBV6-1	TRBJ2-7	-	-	TGTGCCAGCAGCCTTCAACAGGTCCCCTACGAGCAGTACTTC	CASSLQQVPYEQYF
TRBV5-1	TRBJ2-1	-	-	TGCGCCAGCCGTTTAGGAGGGAATGAGCAGTTCTTC	CASRLGGNEQFF
TRBV5-1	TRBJ1-2	few	-	TGCGCCAGCAGCTTGGACAGGGAGTATGGCTACACCTTC	CASSLDREYGYTF
TRBV7-3	TRBJ2-7	-	-	TGTGCCAGCAGCGCGACAGCATCGTCGTTCGAGCAGTACTTC	CASSATASSFEQYF
TRBV5-6	TRBJ2-5	few	-	TGTGCCAGCAGCTTGTTTTGGGATCCGGAAGAGACCCAGTACTTC	CASSLFWDPEETQYF
TRBV5-1	TRBJ2-7	-	-	TGCGCCAGCAGCCGGGGCGATGTCCCCGAGAACGAGCAGTACTTC	CASSRGDVPENEQYF
TRBV7-9	TRBJ1-5	few	-	TGTGCCAGCAGCCCAATCCTTAGTACTAGGAATCAGCCCCAGCATTTT	CASSPILSTRNQPQHF
TRBV2	TRBJ2-3	few	-	TGTGCCAGCTATAGAGAATGGTCCACAGATACGCAGTATTTT	CASYREWSTDTQYF
TRBV4-1	TRBJ2-7	-	-	TGCGCCAGCAGCCAAGTCCCGTTGGGTATCTACGAGCAGTACTTC	CASSQVPLGIYEQYF
TRBV30	TRBJ2-5	few	-	TGTGCCTGGAGTGGAGGGGCTGAGACCCAGTACTTC	CAWSGGAETQYF
TRBV9	TRBJ1-5	few	-	TGTGCCAGCGGTTCGGAGGGACAGCCCCAGCATTTT	CASGSEGQPQHF
TRBV4-1	TRBJ2-7	few	-	TGCGCCAGCAGCCAAGCTGTCGGTCCCTACGAGCAGTACTTC	CASSQAVGPYEQYF
TRBV19	TRBJ1-5	-	TRBD1	TGTGCCAGTAGTGCTCGGGGGACAGGGGAGGATCAGCCCCAGCATTTT	CASSARGTGEDQPQHF
TRBV4-3	TRBJ1-6	-	-	TGCGCCAGCAGCCAAGGCACGGGGGGATTCTATAATTCACCCCTCCACTTT	CASSQGTGGFYNSPLHF
TRBV6-1	TRBJ2-4	few	-	TGTGCCAGCAGTGAAAGGGCAGTTCTAGCCAAAAACATTCAGTACTTC	CASSERAVLAKNIQYF
TRBV5-1	TRBJ1-5	few	-	TGCGCCAGCAGCTTGGGTCATAGCAATCAGCCCCAGCATTTT	CASSLGHSNQPQHF
TRBV11-2	TRBJ2-1	few	TRBD1	TGTGCCAGCAGCACAACCTCAGGGGGCGACGAGCAGTTCTTC	CASSTTSGGDEQFF
TRBV29-1	TRBJ1-4	few	TRBD1	TGCAGCGTCCCCGGACAGGGAAGCGAAAAACTGTTTTTT	CSVPGQGSEKLFF
TRBV7-8	TRBJ1-3	-	-	TGTGCCAGCAGCTCCGACGTAGGAAACACCATATATTTT	CASSSDVGNTIYF
TRBV18	TRBJ2-3	-	-	TGTGCCAGCTCACCGTGGCAAGGGGGTGATACGCAGTATTTT	CASSPWQGGDTQYF
TRBV5-1	TRBJ1-5	few	-	TGCGCCAGCAGTCGCAGGACGGGGGCCAATCAGCCCCAGCATTTT	CASSRRTGANQPQHF
TRBV29-1	TRBJ2-3	few	TRBD2	TGCAGCGTCGGGGGGGTAGCGGGACACACAGATACGCAGTATTTT	CSVGGVAGHTDTQYF
TRBV11-2	TRBJ2-5	few	TRBD1	TGTGCCAGCAGCTCCCGGACAGGGGATGGTTTGGAGACCCAGTACTTC	CASSSRTGDGLETQYF
TRBV6-5	TRBJ1-3	-	-	TGTGCCAGCAGGCAGGGTACTCATGGAAACACCATATATTTT	CASRQGTHGNTIYF
TRBV30	TRBJ1-2	-	-	TGTGCCTGGAGTGTAAACTCGGTTGGGGGCTACACCTTC	CAWSVNSVGGYTF
TRBV11-2	TRBJ2-1	few	-	TGTGCCAGCGGCGCGGCAACTTACAATGAGCAGTTCTTC	CASGAATYNEQFF
TRBV30	TRBJ1-2	-	-	TGTGCCTGGAGTATCGGAGAATATGGCTACACCTTC	CAWSIGEYGYTF
TRBV19	TRBJ2-1	few	TRBD1	TGTGCCAGCCGAGCAGGACAGGGTCGCAATGAGCAGTTCTTC	CASRAGQGRNEQFF
TRBV7-9	TRBJ2-1	few	-	TGTGCCACCCCAGACGGGACTGGTTACAATGAGCAGTTCTTC	CATPDGTGYNEQFF
TRBV27	TRBJ1-4	few	TRBD1	TGTGCCAGCAGCCTAGGGACAGGCCCCGAAAAACTGTTTTTT	CASSLGTGPEKLFF
TRBV6-6	TRBJ2-6	few	TRBD1	TGTGCCAGCCGGGACAGGGGGCTTTCTGGGGCCAACGTCCTGACTTTC	CASRDRGLSGANVLTF
TRBV9	TRBJ2-3	few	-	TGTGCCAGCAGCGTGTCTAGCGCTACAGATACGCAGTATTTT	CASSVSSATDTQYF
TRBV7-9	TRBJ2-7	-	TRBD2	TGTGCCAGCACGCTACCGGTAGGGACTATCTACGAGCAGTACTTC	CASTLPVGTIYEQYF
TRBV5-1	TRBJ1-5	-	TRBD1	TGCGCCAGCAGACCTATCGACAGGGGTAATCAGCCCCAGCATTTT	CASRPIDRGNQPQHF
TRBV14	TRBJ2-1	-	-	TGTGCCAGCAGCCGGGAGTACAGGGGAGGAAGGACCTACAATGAGCAGTTCTTC	CASSREYRGGRTYNEQFF
TRBV6-5	TRBJ2-7	few	-	TGTGCCAGCAGGGACTACGGACGGGCCTACGAGCAGTACTTC	CASRDYGRAYEQYF
TRBV1	TRBJ2-1	few	-	TGCACCTGCGGACTAGCGGGAACCTCCTACAATGAGCAGTTCTTC	CTCGLAGTSYNEQFF
TRBV30	TRBJ2-5	-	-	TGTGCCTGGAGTGTACGCGGGGAGACCCAGTACTTC	CAWSVRGETQYF
TRBV19	TRBJ2-7	-	TRBD1	TGTGCCAGTAGTATATCCCTACTAAGGGGGCCCTACGAGCAGTACTTC	CASSISLLRGPYEQYF
TRBV29-1	TRBJ2-3	few	TRBD1	TGCAGCGTCTCGCGCCCCCAGGGGGCTGGGACAGATACGCAGTATTTT	CSVSRPQGAGTDTQYF
TRBV11-2	TRBJ2-1	-	-	TGTGCCAGCAGCTTAGAACTAGGAGCTGAGCAGTTCTTC	CASSLELGAEQFF
TRBV7-8	TRBJ2-7	-	TRBD2	TGTGCCAGCAGCTACCTATCGGCGGGGGGAAACGAGCAGTACTTC	CASSYLSAGGNEQYF
TRBV6-5	TRBJ2-3	few	TRBD2	TGTGCCAGCAGTTACACACTAGCGGCCCAGGGTACGCAGTATTTT	CASSYTLAAQGTQYF
TRBV27	TRBJ1-1	-	-	TGTGCCAGCAGTTCACAGGGTCTGGTTGAAGCTTTCTTT	CASSSQGLVEAFF
TRBV11-2	TRBJ2-4	-	-	TGTGCCAGCAGCTTAGATCTGGCAGGGAGGAACATTCAGTACTTC	CASSLDLAGRNIQYF
TRBV19	TRBJ2-1	few	-	TGTGCCAGTAGTCTAACAGGGACCTGGTGGGGAAACAATGAGCAGTTCTTC	CASSLTGTWWGNNEQFF
TRBV5-1	TRBJ2-7	once	TRBD1	TGCGCCAGCAGCTTGGATCCTGACAGGGAACAGTACTTC	CASSLDPDREQYF
TRBV4-3	TRBJ1-2	-	-	TGCGCCAGCAGCCAAGATCTCCACTATGGCTACACCTTC	CASSQDLHYGYTF